The rows below give T cell receptor beta chains drawn from one sample of a study of T-cell memory formation after mild COVID-19. TCRdb ran MiXCR on the 5' RACE reads and lists one entry per CDR3 protein. Among under 550,000 distinct CDR3 sequences, around 17% were seen once, and the ten largest hold about 22%. Sequences were obtained from PBMCs or a T cell subset sorted from them (not recorded which). The receptors come from a man between 18 and 35 years old who had mild COVID-19 (a few samples of this study predate the infection). Cell type and time point are not known. Each CDR3 is given with its conserved first and last residue. A D gene is named only where the DNA matches it firmly. Where a row states a size, it is once, few, many or the class of an expanded clone; other rows omit it.

len | d_gene | abundance | v_gene | CDR3aa
18 | TRBD2 | few | TRBV7-2 | CASSSSAGTSGGRATQYF
10 | - | - | TRBV6-5 | CASSYRPQYF
15 | TRBD2 | many | TRBV5-1 | CASSPTSGVIDTQYF
12 | - | few | TRBV12-5 | CASGHETGELFF
15 | TRBD2 | few | TRBV7-2 | CASSPRVLAGGQKYF
14 | - | - | TRBV11-2 | CASGPGGGGTEAFF
12 | TRBD2 | many | TRBV20-1 | CSARRGGDTQYF
13 | - | few | TRBV30 | CAWSRRDSYEQYF
15 | - | - | TRBV12-3/TRBV12-4 | CASSLAGGPHYEQYF
15 | TRBD1 | many | TRBV20-1 | CSANSMTGGTDTQYF